Here is one TCR beta chain with its context. There are 15 residues in the CDR3. V lost 2 bases, J lost 4 bases, and 9 bases lay in between. Germline V gives CDR1 SGHTA, CDR2 FQGNSA. Recent vaccinations or acute infections were absent in the healthy HIV-negative adult donors. The sample comes from a study of shared clonotypes between healthy human individuals. About 33,000 T cell genomes (roughly 220 ng DNA) went into each sorted-subset replicate. Measured with immunoSEQ multiplex PCR; TCRdb has only the in-frame clones, and not every one. The table has over a million clones, around 74% seen once; the top ten hold approximately 1.5%.

This clonotype originated in a man between 18 and 35 years old in good health. The chain couples TRBV7-2 to TRBJ1-6, with D possibly matching TRBD1 (5 bases). Sequencing was carried out using memory CD4+ T cells sorted from blood. Specified subset: CD45RA-negative fraction. The CDR3 is CASSLYTGYNSPLHF. As DNA, the CDR3 is TGTGCCAGCAGCTTATACACAGGTTATAATTCACCCCTCCACTTT.